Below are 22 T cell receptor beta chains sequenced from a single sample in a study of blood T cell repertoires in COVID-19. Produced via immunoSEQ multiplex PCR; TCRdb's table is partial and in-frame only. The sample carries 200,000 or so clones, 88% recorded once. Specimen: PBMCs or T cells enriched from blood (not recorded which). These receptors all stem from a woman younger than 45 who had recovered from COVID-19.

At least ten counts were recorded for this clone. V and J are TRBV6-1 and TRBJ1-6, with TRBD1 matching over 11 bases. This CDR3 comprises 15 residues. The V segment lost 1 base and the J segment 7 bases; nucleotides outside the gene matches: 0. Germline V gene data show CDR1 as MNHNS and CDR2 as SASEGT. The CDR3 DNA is TGTGCCAGCAGTGAAGGGACAGGGGGCAATTCACCCCTCCACTTT. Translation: CASSEGTGGNSPLHF.

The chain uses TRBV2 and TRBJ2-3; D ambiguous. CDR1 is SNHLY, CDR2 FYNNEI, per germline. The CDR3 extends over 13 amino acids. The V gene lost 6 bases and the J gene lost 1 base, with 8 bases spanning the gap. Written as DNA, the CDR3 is TGTGCCAGCAGCGAGGTTGGCACAGATACGCAGTATTTT. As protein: CASSEVGTDTQYF.

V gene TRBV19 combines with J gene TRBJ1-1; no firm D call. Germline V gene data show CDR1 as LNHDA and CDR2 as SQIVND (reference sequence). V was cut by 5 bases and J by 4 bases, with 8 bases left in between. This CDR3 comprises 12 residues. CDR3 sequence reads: CASSLAGTEAFF. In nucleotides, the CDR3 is TGTGCCAGTAGTCTTGCCGGCACTGAAGCTTTCTTT.

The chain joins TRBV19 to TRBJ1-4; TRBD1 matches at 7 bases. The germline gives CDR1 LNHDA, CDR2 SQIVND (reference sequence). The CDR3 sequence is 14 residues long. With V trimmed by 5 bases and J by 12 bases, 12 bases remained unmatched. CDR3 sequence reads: CASSPQRTGTELFF. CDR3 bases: TGTGCCAGTAGTCCCCAGAGAACTGGGACAGAACTGTTTTTT.

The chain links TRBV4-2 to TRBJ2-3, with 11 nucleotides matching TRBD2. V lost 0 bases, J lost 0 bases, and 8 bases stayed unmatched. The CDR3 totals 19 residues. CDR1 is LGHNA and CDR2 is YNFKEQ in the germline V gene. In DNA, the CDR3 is TGTGCCAGCAGCCAAGATCTTCGTTTAGCGGGGGGGAGCACAGATACGCAGTATTTT. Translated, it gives CASSQDLRLAGGSTDTQYF.

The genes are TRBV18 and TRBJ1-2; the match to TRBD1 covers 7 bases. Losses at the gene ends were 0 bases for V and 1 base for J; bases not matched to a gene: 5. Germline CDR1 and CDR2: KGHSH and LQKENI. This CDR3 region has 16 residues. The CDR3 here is CASSPPRDRVNYGYTF. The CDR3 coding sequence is TGTGCCAGCTCACCACCGAGAGACAGGGTTAACTATGGCTACACCTTC.

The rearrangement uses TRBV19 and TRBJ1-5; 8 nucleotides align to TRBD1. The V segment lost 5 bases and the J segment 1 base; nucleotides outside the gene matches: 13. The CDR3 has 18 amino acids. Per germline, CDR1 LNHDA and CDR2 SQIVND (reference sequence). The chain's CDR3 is CASSSPPGGMRSNQPQHF. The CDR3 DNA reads TGTGCCAGTAGTTCCCCGCCAGGGGGCATGAGGAGCAATCAGCCCCAGCATTTT.

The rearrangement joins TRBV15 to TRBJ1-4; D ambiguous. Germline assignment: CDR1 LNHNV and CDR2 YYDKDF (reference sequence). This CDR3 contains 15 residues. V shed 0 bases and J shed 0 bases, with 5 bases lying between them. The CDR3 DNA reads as TGTGCCACCAGCAGAGATCCCGCAACTAATGAAAAACTGTTTTTT. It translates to CATSRDPATNEKLFF.

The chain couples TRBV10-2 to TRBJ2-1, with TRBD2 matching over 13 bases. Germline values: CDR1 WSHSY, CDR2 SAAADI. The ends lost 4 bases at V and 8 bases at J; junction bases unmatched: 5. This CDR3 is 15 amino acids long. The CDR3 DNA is TGCGCCAGCAGTGCCAGACTAGCGGGGGGAGATGAGCAGTTCTTC. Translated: CASSARLAGGDEQFF.

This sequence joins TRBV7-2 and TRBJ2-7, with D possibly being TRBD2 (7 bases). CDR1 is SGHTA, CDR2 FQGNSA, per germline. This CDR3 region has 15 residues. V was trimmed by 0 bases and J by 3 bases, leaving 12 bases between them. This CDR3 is CASSLAGGLFYEQYF. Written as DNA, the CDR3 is TGTGCCAGCAGCTTAGCGGGGGGGCTTTTCTACGAGCAGTACTTC.

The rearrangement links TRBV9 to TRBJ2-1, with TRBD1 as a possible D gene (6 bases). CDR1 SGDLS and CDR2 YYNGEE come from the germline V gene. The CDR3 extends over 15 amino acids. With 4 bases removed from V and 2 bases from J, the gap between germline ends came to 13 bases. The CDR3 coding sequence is TGTGCCAGCAGCCCGGGACATCTGACCTACAATGAGCAGTTCTTC. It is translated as CASSPGHLTYNEQFF.

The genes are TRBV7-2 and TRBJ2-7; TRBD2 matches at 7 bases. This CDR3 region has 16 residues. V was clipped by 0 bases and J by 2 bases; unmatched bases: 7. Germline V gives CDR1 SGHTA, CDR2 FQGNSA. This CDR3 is CASSLAPSGATYEQYF. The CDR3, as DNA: TGTGCCAGCAGCTTAGCGCCAAGCGGGGCGACCTACGAGCAGTACTTC.

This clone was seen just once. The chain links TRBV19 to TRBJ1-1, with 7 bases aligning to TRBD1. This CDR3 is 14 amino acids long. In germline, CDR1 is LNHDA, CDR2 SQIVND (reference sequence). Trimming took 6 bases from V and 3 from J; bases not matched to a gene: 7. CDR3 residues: CASSLQGKDTEAFF. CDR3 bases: TGTGCCAGTAGCCTACAGGGGAAGGACACTGAAGCTTTCTTT.

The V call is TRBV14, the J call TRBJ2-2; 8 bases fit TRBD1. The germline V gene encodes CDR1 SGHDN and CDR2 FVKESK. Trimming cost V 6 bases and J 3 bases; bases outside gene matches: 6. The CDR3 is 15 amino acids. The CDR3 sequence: CASSRTGKDTGELFF. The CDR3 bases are TGTGCCAGCAGTCGGACAGGGAAGGACACCGGGGAGCTGTTTTTT.

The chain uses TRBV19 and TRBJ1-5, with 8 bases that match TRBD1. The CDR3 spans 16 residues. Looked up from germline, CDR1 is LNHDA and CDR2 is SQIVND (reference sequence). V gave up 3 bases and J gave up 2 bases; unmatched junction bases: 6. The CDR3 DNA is TGTGCCAGTAGTATCGTGCCGACAGGGGGCAATCAGCCCCAGCATTTT. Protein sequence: CASSIVPTGGNQPQHF.

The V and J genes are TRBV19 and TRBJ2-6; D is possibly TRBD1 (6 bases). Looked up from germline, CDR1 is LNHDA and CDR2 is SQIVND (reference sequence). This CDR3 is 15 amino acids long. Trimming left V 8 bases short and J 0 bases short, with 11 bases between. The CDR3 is CASGQRVSGANVLTF. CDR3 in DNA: TGTGCCAGTGGACAGAGGGTCTCTGGGGCCAACGTCCTGACTTTC.

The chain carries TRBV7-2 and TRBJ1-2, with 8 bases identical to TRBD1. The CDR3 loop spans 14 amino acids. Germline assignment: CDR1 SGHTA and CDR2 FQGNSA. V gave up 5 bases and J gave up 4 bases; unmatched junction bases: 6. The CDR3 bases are TGTGCCAGCAGCCCCAGACAGGGGAGCTATGGCTACACCTTC. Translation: CASSPRQGSYGYTF.

The CDR3 loop is CASSQERLAGDTQYF. The CDR3 nucleotides read TGTGCCAGCAGCCAAGAGCGACTAGCGGGAGATACGCAGTATTTT. The chain employs TRBV14 and TRBJ2-3, with 10 bases identical to TRBD2. CDR1 and CDR2 from the germline V gene are SGHDN and FVKESK. J was trimmed by 5 bases and V by 0 bases; bases with no gene match: 2. The CDR3 is made up of 15 amino acids.

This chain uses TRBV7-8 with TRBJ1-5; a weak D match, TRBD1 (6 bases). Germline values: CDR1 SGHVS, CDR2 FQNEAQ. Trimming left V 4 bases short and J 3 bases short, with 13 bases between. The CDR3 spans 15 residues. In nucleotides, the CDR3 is TGTGCCAGCAGCTCGACAGGACCAGACAATCAGCCCCAGCATTTT. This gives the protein CASSSTGPDNQPQHF.

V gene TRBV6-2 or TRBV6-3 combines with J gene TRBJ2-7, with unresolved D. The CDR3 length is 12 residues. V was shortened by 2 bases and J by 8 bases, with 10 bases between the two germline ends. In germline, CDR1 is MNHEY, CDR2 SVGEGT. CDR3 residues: CASSYPVYKQYF. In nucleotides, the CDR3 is TGTGCCAGCAGTTACCCCGTTTATAAGCAGTACTTC.

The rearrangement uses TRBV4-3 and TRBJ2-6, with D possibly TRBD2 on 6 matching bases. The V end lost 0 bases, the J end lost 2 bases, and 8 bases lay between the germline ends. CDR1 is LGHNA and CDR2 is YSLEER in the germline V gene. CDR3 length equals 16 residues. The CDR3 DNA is TGCGCCAGCAGCCAAGATGGAGGGGCTGGGGCCAACGTCCTGACTTTC. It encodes CASSQDGGAGANVLTF.

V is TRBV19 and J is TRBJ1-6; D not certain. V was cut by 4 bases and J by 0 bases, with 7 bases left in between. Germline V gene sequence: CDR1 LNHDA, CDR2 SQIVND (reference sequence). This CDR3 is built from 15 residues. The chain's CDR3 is CASSSGSSYNSPLHF. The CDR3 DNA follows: TGTGCCAGTAGTAGCGGGAGCTCCTATAATTCACCCCTCCACTTT. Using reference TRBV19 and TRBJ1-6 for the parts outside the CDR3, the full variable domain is DGGITQSPKYLFRKEGQNVTLSCEQNLNHDAMYWYRQDPGQGLRLIYYSQIVNDFQKGDIAEGYSVSREKKESFPLTVTSAQKNPTAFYLCASSSGSSYNSPLHFGNGTRLTVT.